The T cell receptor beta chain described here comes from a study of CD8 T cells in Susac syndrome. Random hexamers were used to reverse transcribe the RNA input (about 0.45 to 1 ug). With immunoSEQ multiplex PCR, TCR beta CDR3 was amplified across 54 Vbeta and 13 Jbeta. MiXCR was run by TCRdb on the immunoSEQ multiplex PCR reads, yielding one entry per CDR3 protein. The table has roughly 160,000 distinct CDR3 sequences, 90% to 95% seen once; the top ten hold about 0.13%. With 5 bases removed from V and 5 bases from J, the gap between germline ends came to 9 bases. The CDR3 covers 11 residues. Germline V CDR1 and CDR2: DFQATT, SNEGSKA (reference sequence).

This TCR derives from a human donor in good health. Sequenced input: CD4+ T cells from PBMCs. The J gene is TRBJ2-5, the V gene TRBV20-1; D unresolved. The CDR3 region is CSAQQRETQYF. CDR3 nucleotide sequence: TGCAGTGCTCAGCAACGGGAGACCCAGTACTTC.